This TCR beta chain was retrieved from a study of beta chain features in type 1 diabetes. Study summary: No patient-donor differences in age, gender, total cells or subset yield. Whole-study results and caveats: Patients showed naive, central memory and Treg TCRB repertoires that appeared more similar than those of healthy donors. In all four CD4+ subsets, TCRB CDR3 length was significantly, moderately reduced in type 1 diabetes.

A single heparinised blood sample, averaging roughly 110 mL, was obtained per donor. The entirety of the isolated RNA underwent reverse transcription, so expressed TCRB transcripts were sequenced. This table comes from immunoSEQ multiplex PCR, and its TCRdb copy is limited to in-frame clones, with some not included. This sample has around 600,000 clones, with roughly 12% found just once. This CDR3 has 17 residues. V shed 3 bases and J shed 0 bases, with 12 bases lying between them. CDR1 is LGHNA, CDR2 YSLEER, per germline. Details on this clone: Its target is unknown.

The clonotype was recovered from a young man with type 1 diabetes. Sequencing used naive CD4+ T cells from blood. V and J are TRBV4-3 and TRBJ2-6; D gene ambiguous. The CDR3 sequence: CASSQAGLSSGANVLTF. The CDR3 nucleotides are TGCGCCAGCAGCCAGGCCGGCCTGTCCTCTGGGGCCAACGTCCTGACTTTC.